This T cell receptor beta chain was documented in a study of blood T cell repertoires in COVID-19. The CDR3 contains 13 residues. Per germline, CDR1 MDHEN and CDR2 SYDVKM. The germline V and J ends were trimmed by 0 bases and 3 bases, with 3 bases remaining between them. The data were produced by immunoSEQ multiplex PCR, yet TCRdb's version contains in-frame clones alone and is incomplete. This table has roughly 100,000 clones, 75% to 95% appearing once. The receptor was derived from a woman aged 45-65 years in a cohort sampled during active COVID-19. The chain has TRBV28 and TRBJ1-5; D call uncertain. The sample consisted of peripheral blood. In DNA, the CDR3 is TGTGCCAGCAGTTTATGGGCCAATCAGCCCCAGCATTTT. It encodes CASSLWANQPQHF. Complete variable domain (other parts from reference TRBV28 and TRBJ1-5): DVKVTQSSRYLVKRTGEKVFLECVQDMDHENMFWYRQDPGLGLRLIYFSYDVKMKEKGDIPEGYSVSREKKERFSLILESASTNQTSMYLCASSLWANQPQHFGDGTRLSIL.